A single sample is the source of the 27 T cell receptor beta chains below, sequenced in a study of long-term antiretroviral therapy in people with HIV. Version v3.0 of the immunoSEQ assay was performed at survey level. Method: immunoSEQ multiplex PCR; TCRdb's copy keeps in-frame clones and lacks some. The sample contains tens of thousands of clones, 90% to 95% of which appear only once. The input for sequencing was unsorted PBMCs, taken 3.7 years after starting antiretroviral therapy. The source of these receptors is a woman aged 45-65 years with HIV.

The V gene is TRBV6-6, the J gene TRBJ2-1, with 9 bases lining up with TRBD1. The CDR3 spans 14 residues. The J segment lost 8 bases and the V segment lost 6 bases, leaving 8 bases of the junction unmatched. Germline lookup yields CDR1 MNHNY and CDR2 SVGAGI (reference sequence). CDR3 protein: CASRWTGVGDEQFF. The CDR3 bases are TGTGCCAGCAGGTGGACAGGGGTGGGAGATGAGCAGTTCTTC.

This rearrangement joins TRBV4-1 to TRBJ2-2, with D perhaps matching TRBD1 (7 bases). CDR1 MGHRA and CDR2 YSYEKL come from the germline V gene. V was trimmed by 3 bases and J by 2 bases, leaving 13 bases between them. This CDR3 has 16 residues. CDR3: CASSQEGQRNTGELFF. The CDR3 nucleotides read TGCGCCAGCAGCCAGGAGGGACAGCGAAACACCGGGGAGCTGTTTTTT.

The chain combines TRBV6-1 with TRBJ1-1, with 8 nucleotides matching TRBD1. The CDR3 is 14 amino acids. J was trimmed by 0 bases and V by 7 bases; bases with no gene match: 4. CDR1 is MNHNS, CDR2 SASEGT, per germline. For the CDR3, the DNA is TGTGCCAGCAACCCGACAGGGGTGAACACTGAAGCTTTCTTT. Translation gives CASNPTGVNTEAFF.

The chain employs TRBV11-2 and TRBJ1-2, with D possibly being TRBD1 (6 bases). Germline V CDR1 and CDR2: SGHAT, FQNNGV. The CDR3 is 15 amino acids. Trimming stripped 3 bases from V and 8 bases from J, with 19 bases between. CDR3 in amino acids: CASSLGHEDPKGYTF. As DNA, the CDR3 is TGTGCCAGCAGCTTGGGACACGAGGACCCTAAGGGCTACACCTTC.

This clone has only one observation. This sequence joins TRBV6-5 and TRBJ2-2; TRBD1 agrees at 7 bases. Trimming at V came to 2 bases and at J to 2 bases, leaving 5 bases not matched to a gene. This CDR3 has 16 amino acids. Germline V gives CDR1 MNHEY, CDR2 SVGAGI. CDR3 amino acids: CASSYPGDSNTGELFF. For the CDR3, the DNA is TGTGCCAGCAGTTACCCCGGGGACAGTAACACCGGGGAGCTGTTTTTT.

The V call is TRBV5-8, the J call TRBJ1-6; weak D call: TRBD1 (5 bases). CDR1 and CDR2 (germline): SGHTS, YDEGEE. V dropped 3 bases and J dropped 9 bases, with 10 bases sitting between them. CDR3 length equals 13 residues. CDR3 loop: CASSWGYGSPLHF. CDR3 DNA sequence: TGTGCCAGCAGCTGGGGGTATGGTTCACCCCTCCACTTT.

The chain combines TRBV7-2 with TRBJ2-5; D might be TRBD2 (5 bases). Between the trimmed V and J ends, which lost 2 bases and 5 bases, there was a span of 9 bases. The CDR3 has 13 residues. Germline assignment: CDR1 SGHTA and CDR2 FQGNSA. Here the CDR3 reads CASSLLRGETQYF. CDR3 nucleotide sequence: TGTGCCAGCAGCTTACTCCGAGGGGAGACCCAGTACTTC. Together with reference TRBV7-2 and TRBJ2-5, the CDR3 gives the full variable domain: GAGVSQSPSNKVTEKGKDVELRCDPISGHTALYWYRQSLGQGLEFLIYFQGNSAPDKSGLPSDRFSAERTGGSVSTLTIQRTQQEDSAVYLCASSLLRGETQYFGPGTRLLVL.

The CDR3 loop reads CASGLSDTQYF. As DNA, the CDR3 is TGTGCTAGTGGTTTGTCAGATACGCAGTATTTT. V and J are TRBV12-5 and TRBJ2-3; D remains unclear. The CDR3 covers 11 residues. The ends were cut back, 2 bases at V and 4 bases at J, with 1 base in the middle. CDR1 LGHNT and CDR2 FRNRAP come from the germline V gene.

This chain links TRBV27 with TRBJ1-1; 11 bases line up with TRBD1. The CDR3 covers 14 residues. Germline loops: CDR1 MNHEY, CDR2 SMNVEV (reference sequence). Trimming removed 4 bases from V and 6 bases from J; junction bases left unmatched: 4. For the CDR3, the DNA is TGTGCCAGCAGTTCGGGACAGGGGGTCTCTGAAGCTTTCTTT. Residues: CASSSGQGVSEAFF.

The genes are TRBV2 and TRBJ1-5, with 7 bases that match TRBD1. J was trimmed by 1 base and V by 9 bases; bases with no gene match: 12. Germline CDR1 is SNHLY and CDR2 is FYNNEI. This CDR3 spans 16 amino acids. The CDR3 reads CASRPGGTRSNQPQHF. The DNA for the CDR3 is TGTGCCAGTCGCCCAGGGGGAACTAGGAGCAATCAGCCCCAGCATTTT.

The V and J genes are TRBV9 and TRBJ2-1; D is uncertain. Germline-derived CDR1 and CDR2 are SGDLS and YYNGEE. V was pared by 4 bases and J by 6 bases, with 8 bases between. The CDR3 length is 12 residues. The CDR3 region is CASSRAINEQFF. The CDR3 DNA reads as TGTGCCAGCAGCCGGGCCATCAATGAGCAGTTCTTC.

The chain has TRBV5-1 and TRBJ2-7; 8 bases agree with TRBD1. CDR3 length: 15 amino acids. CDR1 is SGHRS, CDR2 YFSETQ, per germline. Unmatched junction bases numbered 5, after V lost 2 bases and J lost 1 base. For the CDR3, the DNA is TGCGCCAGCAGCTTAGACAGGGGTGGATCCTACGAGCAGTACTTC. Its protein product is CASSLDRGGSYEQYF. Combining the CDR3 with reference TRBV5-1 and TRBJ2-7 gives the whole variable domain KAGVTQTPRYLIKTRGQQVTLSCSPISGHRSVSWYQQTPGQGLQFLFEYFSETQRNKGNFPGRFSGRQFSNSRSEMNVSTLELGDSALYLCASSLDRGGSYEQYFGPGTRLTVT.

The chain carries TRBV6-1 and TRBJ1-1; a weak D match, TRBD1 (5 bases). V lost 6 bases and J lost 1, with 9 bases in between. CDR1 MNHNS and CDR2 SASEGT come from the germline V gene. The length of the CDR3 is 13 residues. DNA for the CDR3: TGTGCCAGCAGCACCGACAGGAACACTGAAGCTTTCTTT. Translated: CASSTDRNTEAFF.

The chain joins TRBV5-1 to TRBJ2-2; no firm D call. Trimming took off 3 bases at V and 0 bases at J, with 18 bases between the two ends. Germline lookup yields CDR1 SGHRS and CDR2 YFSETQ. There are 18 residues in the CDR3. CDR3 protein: CASSSYLGPDTNTGELFF. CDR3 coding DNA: TGCGCCAGCAGCTCCTACTTAGGACCAGATACGAACACCGGGGAGCTGTTTTTT.

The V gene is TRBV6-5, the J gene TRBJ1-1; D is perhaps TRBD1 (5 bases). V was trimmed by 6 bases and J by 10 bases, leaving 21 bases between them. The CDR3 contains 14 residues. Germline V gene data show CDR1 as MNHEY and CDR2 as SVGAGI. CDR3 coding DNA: TGTGCCAGCAGGCCCCCAGGGATTAGGGTTGGAGCTTTCTTT. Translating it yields CASRPPGIRVGAFF.

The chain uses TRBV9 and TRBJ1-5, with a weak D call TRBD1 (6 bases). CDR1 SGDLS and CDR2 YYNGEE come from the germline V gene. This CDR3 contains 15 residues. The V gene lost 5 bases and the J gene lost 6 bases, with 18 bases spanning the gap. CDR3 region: CASSPTGQKGQPQHF. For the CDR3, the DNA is TGTGCCAGCAGTCCTACAGGGCAAAAGGGTCAGCCCCAGCATTTT.

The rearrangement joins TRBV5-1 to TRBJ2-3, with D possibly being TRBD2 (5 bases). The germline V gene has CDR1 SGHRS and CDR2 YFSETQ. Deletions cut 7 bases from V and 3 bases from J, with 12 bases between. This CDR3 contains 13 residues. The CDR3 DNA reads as TGCGCCAGCTCCTCACCGGGGACAGATACGCAGTATTTT. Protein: CASSSPGTDTQYF.

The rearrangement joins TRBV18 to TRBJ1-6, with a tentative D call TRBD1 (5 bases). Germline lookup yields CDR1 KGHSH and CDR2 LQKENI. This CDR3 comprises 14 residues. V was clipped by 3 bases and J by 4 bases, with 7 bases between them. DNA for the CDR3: TGTGCCAGCTCACCGGGGCCGTATAATTCACCCCTCCACTTT. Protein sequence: CASSPGPYNSPLHF.

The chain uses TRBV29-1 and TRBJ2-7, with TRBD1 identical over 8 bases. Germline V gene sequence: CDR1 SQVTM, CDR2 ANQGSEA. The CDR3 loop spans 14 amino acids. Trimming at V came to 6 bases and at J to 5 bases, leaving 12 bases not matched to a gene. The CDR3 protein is CSVQPGQAPHEQYF. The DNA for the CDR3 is TGCAGCGTCCAGCCGGGACAGGCCCCCCACGAGCAGTACTTC.

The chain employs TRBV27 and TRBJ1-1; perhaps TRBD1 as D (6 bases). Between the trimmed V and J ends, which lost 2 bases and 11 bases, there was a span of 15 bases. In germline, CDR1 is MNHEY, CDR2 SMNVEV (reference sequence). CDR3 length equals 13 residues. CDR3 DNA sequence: TGTGCCAGCAGTTTAAGGGGGTTGGCACCGGCTTTCTTT. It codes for CASSLRGLAPAFF.

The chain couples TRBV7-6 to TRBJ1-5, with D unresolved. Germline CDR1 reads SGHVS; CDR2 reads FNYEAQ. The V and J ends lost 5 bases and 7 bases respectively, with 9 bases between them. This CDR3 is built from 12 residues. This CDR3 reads CASSPLGQPQHF. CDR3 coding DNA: TGTGCCAGCAGCCCCCTCGGGCAGCCCCAGCATTTT.

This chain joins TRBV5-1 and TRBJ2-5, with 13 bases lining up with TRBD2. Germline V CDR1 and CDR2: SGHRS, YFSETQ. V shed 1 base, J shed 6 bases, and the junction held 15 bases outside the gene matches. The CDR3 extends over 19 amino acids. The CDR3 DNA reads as TGCGCCAGCAGCTTGTATTATGGGACTAGCGGGGAGCCGCCACAGACCCAGTACTTC. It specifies CASSLYYGTSGEPPQTQYF.

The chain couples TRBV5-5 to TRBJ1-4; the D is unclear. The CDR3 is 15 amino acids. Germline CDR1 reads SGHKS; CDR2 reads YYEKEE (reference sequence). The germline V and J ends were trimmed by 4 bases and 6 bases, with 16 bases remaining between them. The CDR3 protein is CASSPPGREDEKLFF. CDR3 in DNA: TGTGCCAGCAGCCCGCCGGGCCGGGAGGATGAAAAACTGTTTTTT.

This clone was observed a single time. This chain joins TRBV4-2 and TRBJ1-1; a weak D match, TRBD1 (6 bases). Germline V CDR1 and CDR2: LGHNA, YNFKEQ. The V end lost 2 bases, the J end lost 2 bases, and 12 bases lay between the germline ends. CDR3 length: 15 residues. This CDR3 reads CASSQKWDINTEAFF. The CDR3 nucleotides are TGTGCCAGCAGCCAAAAGTGGGACATTAACACTGAAGCTTTCTTT.

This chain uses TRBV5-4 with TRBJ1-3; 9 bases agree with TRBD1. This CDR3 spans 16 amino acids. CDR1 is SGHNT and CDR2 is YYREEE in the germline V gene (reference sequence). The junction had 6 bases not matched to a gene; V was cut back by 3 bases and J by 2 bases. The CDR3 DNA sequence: TGTGCCAGCAGCTCAGGGACAGGGTTTCCTGGAAACACCATATATTTT. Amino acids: CASSSGTGFPGNTIYF.

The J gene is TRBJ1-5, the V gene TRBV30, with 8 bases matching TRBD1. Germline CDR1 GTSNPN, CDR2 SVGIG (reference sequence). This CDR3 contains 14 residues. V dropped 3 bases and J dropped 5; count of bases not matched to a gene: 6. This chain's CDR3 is CAWRMGQADQPQHF. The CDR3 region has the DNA TGTGCCTGGAGGATGGGACAGGCCGATCAGCCCCAGCATTTT.

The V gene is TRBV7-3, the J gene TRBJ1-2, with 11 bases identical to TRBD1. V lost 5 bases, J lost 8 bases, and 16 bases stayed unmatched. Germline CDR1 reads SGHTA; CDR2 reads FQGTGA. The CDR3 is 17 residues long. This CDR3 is CASSAPRSADRGQGYTF. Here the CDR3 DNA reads TGTGCCAGCAGCGCCCCCCGGAGTGCGGACAGGGGGCAGGGCTACACCTTC.